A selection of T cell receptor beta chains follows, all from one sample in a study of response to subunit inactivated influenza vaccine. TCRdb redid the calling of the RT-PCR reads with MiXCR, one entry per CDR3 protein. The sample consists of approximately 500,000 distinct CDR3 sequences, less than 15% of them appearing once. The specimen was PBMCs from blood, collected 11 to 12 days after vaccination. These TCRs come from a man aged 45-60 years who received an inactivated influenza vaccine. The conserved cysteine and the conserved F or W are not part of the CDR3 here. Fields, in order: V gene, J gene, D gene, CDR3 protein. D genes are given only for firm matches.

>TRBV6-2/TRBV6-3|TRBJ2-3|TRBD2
ASSYDLAGVFADTQY
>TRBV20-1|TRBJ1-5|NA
SATRGDAEQPQH
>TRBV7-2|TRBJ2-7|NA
ASSPRRELRQYEQY
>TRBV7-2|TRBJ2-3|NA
ASSLTTTHRGTDTQY
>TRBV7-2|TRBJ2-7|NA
ASSFIGASHEQY
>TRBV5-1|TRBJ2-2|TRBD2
ASSRRTSGATLNTGELF
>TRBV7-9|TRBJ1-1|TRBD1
ASTPGVRTGDTEAF
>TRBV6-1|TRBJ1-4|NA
ASSRGATNEKLF
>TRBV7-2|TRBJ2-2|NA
ASSAQLGGELF
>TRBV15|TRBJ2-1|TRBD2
ATSRAGGYNEQF
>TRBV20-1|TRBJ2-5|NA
SARLVARMGETQY
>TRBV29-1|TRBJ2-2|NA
SAGMNTGELF
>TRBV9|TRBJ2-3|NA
ASSVAGGYTDTQY
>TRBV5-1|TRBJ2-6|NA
ASSLELGGANVLT
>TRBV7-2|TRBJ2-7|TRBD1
ASREGQARTYEQY
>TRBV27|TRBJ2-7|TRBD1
ASSLGVGQGAYEQY
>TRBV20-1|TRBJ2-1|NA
SARDPTESPNEQF
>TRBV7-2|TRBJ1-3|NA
ASSLGLGRGYTIY
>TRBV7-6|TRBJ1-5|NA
ASSLLSGDLYQPQH
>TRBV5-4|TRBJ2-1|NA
ASSPDRGSGDEQF
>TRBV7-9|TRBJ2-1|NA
ASSLVGENEQF
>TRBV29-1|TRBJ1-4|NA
SVRKNEKLF
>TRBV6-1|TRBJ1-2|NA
ASSEARILLRGYT
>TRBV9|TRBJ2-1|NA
ASSESSRDGEQF
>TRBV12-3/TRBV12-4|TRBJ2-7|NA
ASSSERNPFDEQY
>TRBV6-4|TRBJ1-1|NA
ASSDPPKNTEAF
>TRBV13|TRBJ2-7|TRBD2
AMGPGLAGGTYEQY
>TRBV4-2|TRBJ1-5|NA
ASSQDGGMGQPQH
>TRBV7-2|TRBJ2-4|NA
ASSLRREGHIQY
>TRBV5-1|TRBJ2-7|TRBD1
ASSTRQGAYEQY
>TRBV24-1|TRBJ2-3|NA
ATSDRQGTDTQY
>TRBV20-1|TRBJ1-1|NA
SARGGVNTEAF
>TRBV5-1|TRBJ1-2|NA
ASSKNQGLNYGYT
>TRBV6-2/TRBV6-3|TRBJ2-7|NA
ASSWDWKYEQY
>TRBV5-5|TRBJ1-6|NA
ASSSGSANSPLH
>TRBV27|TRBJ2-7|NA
ASSPHQGRDYEQY
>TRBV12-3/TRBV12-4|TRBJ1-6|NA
ASSSSGSRGDSPLH
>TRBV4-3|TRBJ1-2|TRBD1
ASSQEARLEGARYGYT
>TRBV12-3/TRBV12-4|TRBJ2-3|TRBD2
ASSRTGLGTDTQY
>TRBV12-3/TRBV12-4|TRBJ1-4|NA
ASSETGGAREKLF
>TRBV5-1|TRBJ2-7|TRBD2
ASKRTSGGPYEQY
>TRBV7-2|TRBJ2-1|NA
ASSKLTGIDEQF
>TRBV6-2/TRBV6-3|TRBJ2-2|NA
AARPGAGELF
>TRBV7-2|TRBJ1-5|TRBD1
ASSLASTGALQPQH
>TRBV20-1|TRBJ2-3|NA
SARRADTQY
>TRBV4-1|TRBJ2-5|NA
ASSQATYEGTQY
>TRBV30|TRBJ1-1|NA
AWSAWGLNTEAF
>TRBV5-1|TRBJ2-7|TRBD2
ASRRWTSGGSSYEQY
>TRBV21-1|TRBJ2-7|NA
ASSESLTDRGRGEQY
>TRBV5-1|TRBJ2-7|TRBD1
ASSFEGTGRTYEQY
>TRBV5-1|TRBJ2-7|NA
ASSSRSPKGEQY
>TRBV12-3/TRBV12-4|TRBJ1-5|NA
ASRPGIDSNQPQH
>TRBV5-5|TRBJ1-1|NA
ASSSHPGFNTEAF